A selection of T cell receptor beta chains follows, all from one sample in a study of blood T cell repertoires in COVID-19. TCRdb's table, derived via immunoSEQ multiplex PCR, lists solely in-frame clones and lacks some. The repertoire holds around 62,000 clones, with 84% as singletons. Sequences were obtained from peripheral blood. All receptors derive from a man aged 50 to 60 with active COVID-19. Each CDR3 is given with its conserved first and last residue. The D gene is left open where the match is weak. Not all rows give a size; the values are once, few, many and, for expanded clones, a class.

>TRBD1|TRBV19|TRBJ2-1|-
TGTGCCAGTAGAGAATACCGGGACAGTGAGCAGTTCTTC
CASREYRDSEQFF
>-|TRBV6-6|TRBJ2-2|-
TGTGCCAGCGATTTCCCGTCAGGGGAAAACACCGGGGAGCTGTTTTTT
CASDFPSGENTGELFF
>TRBD2|TRBV19|TRBJ2-2|-
TGTGCCAGTAGTACACTAGCGGGACGGTCCGGGGAGCTGTTTTTT
CASSTLAGRSGELFF
>-|TRBV5-1|TRBJ1-3|-
TGCGCCAGCAGCGCCACCACAGGGACTGGAAACACCATATATTTT
CASSATTGTGNTIYF
>-|TRBV5-1|TRBJ2-7|-
TGCGCCAGCAGCTTGGGACAGGACTCCTACGAGCAGTACTTC
CASSLGQDSYEQYF
>-|TRBV27|TRBJ1-1|-
TGTGCCAGCAGTCCCCCCGTGGGACATATGGGCACTGAAGCTTTCTTT
CASSPPVGHMGTEAFF
>-|TRBV5-1|TRBJ1-1|-
TGCGCCAGCAGCCGCGAGACAGGACTGAACACTGAAGCTTTCTTT
CASSRETGLNTEAFF
>-|TRBV5-4|TRBJ2-3|-
TGTGCCAGCAGCAGGGGTAGTTCTAGCACAGATACGCAGTATTTT
CASSRGSSSTDTQYF
>TRBD2|TRBV30|TRBJ2-2|-
TGTGCCTGGCAGCGGGAGGCGCACACCGGGGAGCTGTTTTTT
CAWQREAHTGELFF
>TRBD1|TRBV7-2|TRBJ2-7|-
TGTGCCAGCAGCAGGACAGGGAACGAGCAGTACTTC
CASSRTGNEQYF
>TRBD2|TRBV14|TRBJ2-5|-
TGTGCCAGCAGCCACACTAGAGGAAAGACTAGCGGGGGCCGCCATTCCCAAGAGACCCAGTACTTC
CASSHTRGKTSGGRHSQETQYF
>TRBD1|TRBV5-6|TRBJ1-2|once
TGTGCCAGCAGCTCAGGGACAGGGGTGGGGTATGGCTACACCTTC
CASSSGTGVGYGYTF
>TRBD1|TRBV6-5|TRBJ1-3|-
TGTGCCAGCAGTTACGGGACAGGGCCTTCTGGAAACACCATATATTTT
CASSYGTGPSGNTIYF
>TRBD1|TRBV4-1|TRBJ1-6|few
TGCGCCAGCAGCCAAGAACAGGGGGGAAATTCACCCCTCCACTTT
CASSQEQGGNSPLHF
>TRBD2|TRBV7-6|TRBJ2-2|-
TGTGCCAGCAGCTTATATACCGGGAGGACGGATAGGGCCGGGGAGCTGTTTTTT
CASSLYTGRTDRAGELFF
>TRBD2|TRBV4-2|TRBJ2-3|-
TGTGCCAGCAGTCCACGGCGGGGCGCGGGGGGGCTAGGGGTGGATACGCAGTATTTT
CASSPRRGAGGLGVDTQYF
>-|TRBV7-2|TRBJ1-2|-
TGTGCCAGCAGCTTTAAGACAGGATCCCACTATGGCTACACCTTC
CASSFKTGSHYGYTF
>-|TRBV4-1|TRBJ2-7|once
TGCGCCAGCATGGATCTAGCAGGCCTACGAGGGCAGTACTTC
CASMDLAGLRGQYF
>-|TRBV6-6|TRBJ1-2|-
TGTGCCAGCGTTAGCCGGGGGAACTATGGCTACACCTTC
CASVSRGNYGYTF
>TRBD2|TRBV7-2|TRBJ2-1|-
TGTGCCAGCAGCTCCCTTAGCGGGGTGGCGACCTACAATGAGCAGTTCTTC
CASSSLSGVATYNEQFF
>TRBD1|TRBV5-1|TRBJ2-3|-
TGCGCCAGCAGCTCTCGGTGGGGGACAGCTACAGATACGCAGTATTTT
CASSSRWGTATDTQYF
>-|TRBV6-4|TRBJ2-1|few
TGTGCCAGCAGTGACTCGGGGAGCTCCTACAATGAGCAGTTCTTC
CASSDSGSSYNEQFF
>TRBD1|TRBV11-2|TRBJ2-7|-
TGTGCCAGCAGCTTCGGGACAGGTCCTCCCGAGCAGTACTTC
CASSFGTGPPEQYF
>-|TRBV3-1/TRBV3-2|TRBJ1-1|-
TGTGCCAGCAGCCAGCGATTCTCGAACACTGAAGCTTTCTTT
CASSQRFSNTEAFF
>TRBD1|TRBV15|TRBJ2-7|once
TGTGCCACCAGCCCTCGGGACAGGGGTTACGAGCAGTACTTC
CATSPRDRGYEQYF
>TRBD1|TRBV18|TRBJ1-2|-
TGTGCCAGCTCCGTTACCGGGACAGGGGAGGCTAACTATGGCTACACCTTC
CASSVTGTGEANYGYTF
>-|TRBV4-1|TRBJ1-2|-
TGCGCCAGCAGCCAAGTTTTCCCAGGGGTAAAGTATGGCTACACCTTC
CASSQVFPGVKYGYTF
>-|TRBV19|TRBJ2-7|-
TGTGCCAGTAGTATACAGGGGGGCTACGAGCAGTACTTC
CASSIQGGYEQYF
>-|TRBV27|TRBJ2-1|-
TGTGCCAGCAGTTTACAGGGGACCACCTACAATGAGCAGTTCTTC
CASSLQGTTYNEQFF
>-|TRBV12-5|TRBJ2-1|-
TGTGCTAGTGCCCGACGGGAGGAGCAGTTCTTC
CASARREEQFF
>-|TRBV5-1|TRBJ2-1|-
TGCGCCAGCAGCTTTCTCCCGTCGACAGGCGCTTCCTACAATGAGCAGTTCTTC
CASSFLPSTGASYNEQFF
>-|TRBV11-2|TRBJ2-7|-
TGTGCCAGCAGCAGGGAAGGGGCGCAGAACTACGAGCAGTACTTC
CASSREGAQNYEQYF
>-|TRBV29-1|TRBJ2-7|many
TGCAGCGCCACAGTCCTGGGCGAGCAGTACTTC
CSATVLGEQYF
>-|TRBV18|TRBJ1-1|-
TGTGCCAGCTCACCTATCCGGGGAGGGACCGACACTGAAGCTTTCTTT
CASSPIRGGTDTEAFF
>-|TRBV4-2|TRBJ2-3|-
TGTGCCAGCAGCCAGAGTCAGGCGAACACAGATACGCAGTATTTT
CASSQSQANTDTQYF
>TRBD1|TRBV6-1|TRBJ1-6|-
TGTGCCAGCAGTGAAGATCAAGACAGGGGGATTAATTCACCCCTCCACTTT
CASSEDQDRGINSPLHF
>TRBD1|TRBV10-3|TRBJ2-3|-
TGTGCCATCAGTGACAGGGGGCCGAGCACAGATACGCAGTATTTT
CAISDRGPSTDTQYF
>-|TRBV19|TRBJ1-2|-
TGTGCCAGTAGAAGACCTGCAGGGGAGAGTGGCTACACCTTC
CASRRPAGESGYTF
>TRBD1|TRBV19|TRBJ2-1|-
TGTGCCAGCCAGTCAACAGGGGGCGCATCCAATGAGCAGTTCTTC
CASQSTGGASNEQFF
>-|TRBV28|TRBJ1-2|medium-sized
TGTGCCAGCAGTCCGGGACAAACCTATGGCTACACCTTC
CASSPGQTYGYTF
>-|TRBV24-1|TRBJ1-2|-
TGTGCCACCAGTGATCGCACACGGACGCGCGCGCCGGGGACATCGGCCTTAGTTGATGGCTACACCTTC
CATSDRTRTRAPGTSALVDGYTF
>-|TRBV7-8|TRBJ1-1|-
TGTGCCAGCAGCCCTAGTCGGAGCCCTGAAGCTTTCTTT
CASSPSRSPEAFF
>-|TRBV4-3|TRBJ2-1|once
TGCGCCAGCAGCCAAGATCGACAGCTAGAGCAGTTCTTC
CASSQDRQLEQFF
>TRBD2|TRBV6-2/TRBV6-3|TRBJ2-3|-
TGTGCCAGCAGTTTACTAGCGGCGGACACAGATACGCAGTATTTT
CASSLLAADTDTQYF
>-|TRBV2|TRBJ1-2|-
TGTGCCAGCAGTGAAGCCTTGGGAACAGGGCATTATGGCTACACCTTC
CASSEALGTGHYGYTF
>TRBD1|TRBV19|TRBJ1-2|once
TGTGCCAGTAGTCCCCGGACAGGCCCAGCTAACTATGGCTACACCTTC
CASSPRTGPANYGYTF
>-|TRBV12-5|TRBJ2-7|few
TGTGCTAGTGCCCGGAGTGACAGAAGCTACGAGCAGTACTTC
CASARSDRSYEQYF
>TRBD2|TRBV9|TRBJ2-2|-
TGTGCCAGCAGCGTAGATCTAGCGGGCGGGATCGGGGAGCTGTTTTTT
CASSVDLAGGIGELFF
>-|TRBV18|TRBJ2-1|-
TGTGCCAGCTCACCCGCCGGTTTCCCCCGAGAGCAGTTCTTC
CASSPAGFPREQFF
>TRBD2|TRBV7-7|TRBJ2-1|-
TGTGCTAGCAGAGCTAGCGGGACCAGCGAGCAGTTCTTC
CASRASGTSEQFF
>TRBD2|TRBV3-1/TRBV3-2|TRBJ2-5|-
TGTGCCAGCAGCCATAGCGGGGGACAAGAGACCCAGTACTTC
CASSHSGGQETQYF
>-|TRBV16|TRBJ1-1|few
TGTGCCAGCCTTAACCCCGGGACTGAAGCTTTCTTT
CASLNPGTEAFF
>-|TRBV12-5|TRBJ2-1|-
TGTGCTAGTCTGGCGGGACTCTACAATGAGCAGTTCTTC
CASLAGLYNEQFF
>-|TRBV15|TRBJ2-1|-
TGTGCCACCAGCAGAGAAAGAGGGGGCTCCTACAATGAGCAGTTCTTC
CATSRERGGSYNEQFF
>TRBD1|TRBV5-4|TRBJ2-7|few
TGTGCCAGCAGCTCAGGACAGGGGGTAGTCTACGAGCAGTACTTC
CASSSGQGVVYEQYF